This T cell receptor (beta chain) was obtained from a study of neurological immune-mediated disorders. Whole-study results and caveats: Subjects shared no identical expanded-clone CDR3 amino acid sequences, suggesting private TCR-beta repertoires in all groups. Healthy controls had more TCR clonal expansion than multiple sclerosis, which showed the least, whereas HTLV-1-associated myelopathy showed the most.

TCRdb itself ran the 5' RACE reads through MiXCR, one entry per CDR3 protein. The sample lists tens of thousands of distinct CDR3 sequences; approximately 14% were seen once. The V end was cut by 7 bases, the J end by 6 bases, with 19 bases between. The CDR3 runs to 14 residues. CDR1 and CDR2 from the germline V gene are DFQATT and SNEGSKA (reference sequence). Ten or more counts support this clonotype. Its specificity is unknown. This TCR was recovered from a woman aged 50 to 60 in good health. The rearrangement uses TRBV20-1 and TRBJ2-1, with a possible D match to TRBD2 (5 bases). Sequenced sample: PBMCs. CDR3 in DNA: TGCAGTGTCTCCGGTGAAAGGGCGGGCAATGAGCAGTTCTTC. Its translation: CSVSGERAGNEQFF.